These T cell receptor beta chains were read from a single sample in a study of CD8 T cells in Susac syndrome. TCRdb re-called the immunoSEQ multiplex PCR reads with MiXCR, one entry per CDR3 protein. Of approximately 300,000 distinct CDR3 sequences listed, about 89% are singletons. The sample was CD8+ T cells from PBMCs. Every receptor here comes from a human donor with multiple sclerosis. Both conserved end residues are part of each CDR3. The D gene is left open where the match is weak. Clone size is shown for a subset of rows, as once, few, many or a class of expanded clone.

DNA,CDR3,D,J,length,V,size
TGCGCCAGCAGCCAAGAAGCCCGACAGACTTACACTGAAGCTTTCTTT,CASSQEARQTYTEAFF,NA,TRBJ1-1,16,TRBV4-3,NA
TGTGCCAGCAGTGCGACCCCTTACGAGCAGTACTTC,CASSATPYEQYF,NA,TRBJ2-7,12,TRBV25-1,NA
TGCAGTGCTAAGTTACAGGGCTTGAACACTGAAGCTTTCTTT,CSAKLQGLNTEAFF,NA,TRBJ1-1,14,TRBV20-1,NA
TGCGCCAGCAGCCCCGATCAGCTAGGACTAGGGGATGGGACCCAGTACTTC,CASSPDQLGLGDGTQYF,TRBD2,TRBJ2-5,17,TRBV4-1,NA
TGTGCCAGCAGCCCCCAGCGGGGGCCGTCGGAGACCCAGTACTTC,CASSPQRGPSETQYF,TRBD2,TRBJ2-5,15,TRBV7-2,few
TGTGCCAGCAGTGCGAGGGACAGCCTATTCAATCAGCCCCAGCATTTT,CASSARDSLFNQPQHF,TRBD1,TRBJ1-5,16,TRBV6-2/TRBV6-3,NA
TGTGCCAGCGCCACTGCGGGGTACGAGCAGTACTTC,CASATAGYEQYF,NA,TRBJ2-7,12,TRBV7-9,NA
TGTGCCAGCTCACCACCGGGGACAGCCCCCGCGTACGAGCAGTACTTC,CASSPPGTAPAYEQYF,TRBD1,TRBJ2-7,16,TRBV18,NA
TGTGCCAGTAGTTCGGGAGGTCCAGGGAAGATTGAAAAACTGTTTTTT,CASSSGGPGKIEKLFF,NA,TRBJ1-4,16,TRBV19,NA
TGTGCCTGGGAGGGACTAAGGAACACTGAAGCTTTCTTT,CAWEGLRNTEAFF,NA,TRBJ1-1,13,TRBV30,NA
TGTGCCAGCAGCCAAGGTTCATGGGTCCCCGGGGAGCTGTTTTTT,CASSQGSWVPGELFF,NA,TRBJ2-2,15,TRBV14,NA
TGTGCCAGCACTCCATTAGTCTCTGGGAGACCCCAAGAGACCCAGTACTTC,CASTPLVSGRPQETQYF,NA,TRBJ2-5,17,TRBV6-1,once
TGCAGTGCTCCGATATGGGACGGGGATTCACCCCTCCACTTT,CSAPIWDGDSPLHF,NA,TRBJ1-6,14,TRBV20-1,NA
TGTGCCAGCAGCGCATCAACGGGCTACGAGCAGTACTTC,CASSASTGYEQYF,NA,TRBJ2-7,13,TRBV7-2,NA
TGCAGTGCTAGAGGACCCGTAGAGGCCTACGAGCAGTACTTC,CSARGPVEAYEQYF,NA,TRBJ2-7,14,TRBV20-1,NA
TGTGCCAGCAGATGGGGTGGGCCGCGCGATGAGCAGTTCTTC,CASRWGGPRDEQFF,NA,TRBJ2-1,14,TRBV12-3/TRBV12-4,NA